Below are 5 T cell receptor beta chains sequenced from a single sample in a study of blood T cell repertoires in COVID-19. Sequencing was performed with immunoSEQ multiplex PCR; in TCRdb, only in-frame clones are kept and a portion is missing. The sample consists of 50,000 or so clones, about nine tenths of them appearing once. The sample was peripheral blood. These receptors came from a man aged 50 to 59 with active COVID-19.

This clone was seen only a few times. The chain carries TRBV5-1 and TRBJ2-2; TRBD2 is a possible D gene (5 bases). Per germline, CDR1 SGHRS and CDR2 YFSETQ. Trimming stripped 0 bases from V and 0 bases from J, with 6 bases between. The CDR3 is 15 amino acids. For the CDR3, the DNA is TGCGCCAGCAGCTTGGAGGGAGCGAACACCGGGGAGCTGTTTTTT. This encodes CASSLEGANTGELFF.

V is TRBV18 and J is TRBJ1-3; 7 bases are a match to TRBD1. Unmatched junction bases numbered 14, after V lost 3 bases and J lost 0 bases. The CDR3 has 19 amino acids. Germline assignment: CDR1 KGHSH and CDR2 LQKENI. The CDR3 coding sequence is TGTGCCAGCTCACCCCTTGCGATCAACAGGGGAGACTCTGGAAACACCATATATTTT. Amino acid sequence: CASSPLAINRGDSGNTIYF.

This clone was seen more than once but under ten times. The chain has TRBV7-9 and TRBJ1-5; D is uncertain. In germline, CDR1 is SEHNR, CDR2 FQNEAQ (reference sequence). The CDR3 loop spans 15 amino acids. The V and J ends lost 2 bases and 11 bases respectively, with 19 bases between them. In nucleotides, the CDR3 is TGTGCCAGCAGCTTATGGCGCGGATCCCCGGGGACCCAGCATTTT. This sequence encodes CASSLWRGSPGTQHF.

The chain employs TRBV30 and TRBJ1-2; no clear D. This CDR3 has 14 amino acids. The V gene lost 0 bases and the J gene lost 4 bases, with 12 bases spanning the gap. CDR1 and CDR2 (germline): GTSNPN, SVGIG (reference sequence). CDR3 sequence reads: CAWSVRMGAYGYTF. As DNA, the CDR3 is TGTGCCTGGAGTGTAAGAATGGGAGCCTATGGCTACACCTTC.

V usage is TRBV19 and J usage is TRBJ1-5; TRBD1 matches 8 bases. The germline V gene has CDR1 LNHDA and CDR2 SQIVND (reference sequence). The CDR3 has 15 residues. The V gene end was trimmed by 7 bases and the J gene end by 0 bases; junction bases not matched to a gene: 5. The CDR3 is CASNPDRVSNQPQHF. The CDR3 DNA sequence: TGTGCCAGTAACCCGGACAGGGTTAGCAATCAGCCCCAGCATTTT.